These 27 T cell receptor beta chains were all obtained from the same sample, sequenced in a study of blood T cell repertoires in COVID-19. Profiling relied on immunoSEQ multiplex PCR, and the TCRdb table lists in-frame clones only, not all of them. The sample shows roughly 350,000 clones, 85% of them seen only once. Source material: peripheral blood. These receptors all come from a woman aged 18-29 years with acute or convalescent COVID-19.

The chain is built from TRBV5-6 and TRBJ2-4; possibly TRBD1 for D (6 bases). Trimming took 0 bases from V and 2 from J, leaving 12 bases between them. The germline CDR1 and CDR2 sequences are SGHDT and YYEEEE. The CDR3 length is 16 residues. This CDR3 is CASSLGRGLPKNIQYF. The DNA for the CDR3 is TGTGCCAGCAGCTTGGGCAGGGGTTTGCCCAAAAACATTCAGTACTTC.

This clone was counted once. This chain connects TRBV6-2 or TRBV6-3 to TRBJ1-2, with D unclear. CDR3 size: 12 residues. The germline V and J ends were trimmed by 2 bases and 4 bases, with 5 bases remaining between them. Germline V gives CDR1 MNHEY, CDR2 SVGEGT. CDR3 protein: CASSYQAYGYTF. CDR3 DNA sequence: TGTGCCAGCAGTTACCAGGCCTATGGCTACACCTTC.

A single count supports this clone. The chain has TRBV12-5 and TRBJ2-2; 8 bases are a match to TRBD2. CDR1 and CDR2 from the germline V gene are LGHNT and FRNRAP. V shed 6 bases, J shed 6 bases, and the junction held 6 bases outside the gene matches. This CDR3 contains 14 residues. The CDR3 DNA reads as TGTGCTAGTGGCGACGGGAGGGTAGCCGGGGAGCTGTTTTTT. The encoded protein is CASGDGRVAGELFF.

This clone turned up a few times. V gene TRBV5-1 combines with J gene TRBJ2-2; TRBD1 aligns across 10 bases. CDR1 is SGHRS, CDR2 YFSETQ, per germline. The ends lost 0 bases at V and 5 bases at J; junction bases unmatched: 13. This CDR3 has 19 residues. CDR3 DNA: TGCGCCAGCAGCTTGGCCGTGTTTGTAGGGACAGGGGTTACCGGGGAGCTGTTTTTT. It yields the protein CASSLAVFVGTGVTGELFF. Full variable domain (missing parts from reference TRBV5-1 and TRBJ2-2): KAGVTQTPRYLIKTRGQQVTLSCSPISGHRSVSWYQQTPGQGLQFLFEYFSETQRNKGNFPGRFSGRQFSNSRSEMNVSTLELGDSALYLCASSLAVFVGTGVTGELFFGEGSRLTVL.

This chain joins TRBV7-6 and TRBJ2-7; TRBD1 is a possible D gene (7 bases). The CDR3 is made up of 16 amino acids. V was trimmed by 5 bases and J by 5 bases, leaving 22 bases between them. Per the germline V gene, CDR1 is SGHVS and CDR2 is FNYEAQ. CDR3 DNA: TGTGCCAGCAGCCCCCAGGGGGAGGTCCCGAGGGACGAGCAGTACTTC. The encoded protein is CASSPQGEVPRDEQYF.

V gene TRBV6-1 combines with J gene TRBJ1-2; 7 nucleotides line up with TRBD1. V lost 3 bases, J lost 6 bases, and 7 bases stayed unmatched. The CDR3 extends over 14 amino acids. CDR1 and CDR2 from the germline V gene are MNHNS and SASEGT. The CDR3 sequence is CASSDRGRGNGYTF. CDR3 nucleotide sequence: TGTGCCAGCAGTGACAGGGGCAGGGGGAATGGCTACACCTTC.

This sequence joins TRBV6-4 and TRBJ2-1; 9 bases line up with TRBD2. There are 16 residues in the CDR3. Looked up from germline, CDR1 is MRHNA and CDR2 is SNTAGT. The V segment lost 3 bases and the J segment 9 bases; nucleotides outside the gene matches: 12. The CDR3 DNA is TGTGCCAGCAGTGATACGGGCGGGGGGGAAGTCGGTGAGCAGTTCTTC. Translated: CASSDTGGGEVGEQFF.

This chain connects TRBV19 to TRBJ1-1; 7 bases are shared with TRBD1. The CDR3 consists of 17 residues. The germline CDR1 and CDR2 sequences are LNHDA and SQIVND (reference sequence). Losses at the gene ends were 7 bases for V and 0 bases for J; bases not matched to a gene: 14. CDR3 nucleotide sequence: TGTGCCAGTAATCTCGGGACAGCTCGATCGCTGAACACTGAAGCTTTCTTT. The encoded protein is CASNLGTARSLNTEAFF.

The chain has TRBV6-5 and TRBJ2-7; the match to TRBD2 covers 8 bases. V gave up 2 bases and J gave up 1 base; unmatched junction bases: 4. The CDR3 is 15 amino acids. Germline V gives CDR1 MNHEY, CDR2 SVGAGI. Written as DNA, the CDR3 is TGTGCCAGCAGTTACGGCACTAGCGGTTCCTACGAGCAGTACTTC. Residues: CASSYGTSGSYEQYF.

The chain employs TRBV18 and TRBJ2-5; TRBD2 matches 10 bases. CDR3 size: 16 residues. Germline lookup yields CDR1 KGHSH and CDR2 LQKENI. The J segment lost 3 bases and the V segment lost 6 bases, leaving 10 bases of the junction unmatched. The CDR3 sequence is CASSQQAGGNEETQYF. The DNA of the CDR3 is TGTGCCAGCTCTCAGCAAGCGGGAGGGAATGAAGAGACCCAGTACTTC.

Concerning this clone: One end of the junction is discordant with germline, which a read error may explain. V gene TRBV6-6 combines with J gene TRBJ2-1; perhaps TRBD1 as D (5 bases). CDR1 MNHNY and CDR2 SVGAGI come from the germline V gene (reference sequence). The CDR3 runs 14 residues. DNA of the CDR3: TGTGCCAGCAGTGCGTTGGGGCCCTACAATGGGCAGTTCTTC. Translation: CASSALGPYNGQFF.

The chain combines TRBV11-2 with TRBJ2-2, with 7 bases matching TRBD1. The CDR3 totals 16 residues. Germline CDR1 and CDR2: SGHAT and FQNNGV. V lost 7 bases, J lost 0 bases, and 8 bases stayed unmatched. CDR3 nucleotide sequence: TGTGCCAGCACTTACAGGGGATTATCGAACACCGGGGAGCTGTTTTTT. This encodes CASTYRGLSNTGELFF.

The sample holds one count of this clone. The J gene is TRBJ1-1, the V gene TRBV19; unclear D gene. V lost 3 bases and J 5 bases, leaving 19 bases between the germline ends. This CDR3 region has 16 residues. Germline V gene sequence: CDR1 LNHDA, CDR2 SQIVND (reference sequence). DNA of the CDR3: TGTGCCAGTAGTATGACCAGTGGGCGGGGTGCGACTGAAGCTTTCTTT. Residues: CASSMTSGRGATEAFF.

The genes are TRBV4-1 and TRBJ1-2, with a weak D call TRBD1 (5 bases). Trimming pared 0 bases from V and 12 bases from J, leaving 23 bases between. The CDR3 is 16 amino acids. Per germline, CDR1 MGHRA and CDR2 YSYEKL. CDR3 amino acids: CASSQDPWRGGISDTF. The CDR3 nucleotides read TGCGCCAGCAGCCAAGATCCTTGGCGCGGGGGGATCAGCGACACCTTC.

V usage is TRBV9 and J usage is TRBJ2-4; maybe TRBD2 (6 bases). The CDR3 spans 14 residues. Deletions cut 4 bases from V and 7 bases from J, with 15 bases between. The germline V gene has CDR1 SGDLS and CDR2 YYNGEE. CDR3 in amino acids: CASSPPEGLNIQYF. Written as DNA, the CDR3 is TGTGCCAGCAGCCCCCCGGAGGGCCTTAACATTCAGTACTTC.

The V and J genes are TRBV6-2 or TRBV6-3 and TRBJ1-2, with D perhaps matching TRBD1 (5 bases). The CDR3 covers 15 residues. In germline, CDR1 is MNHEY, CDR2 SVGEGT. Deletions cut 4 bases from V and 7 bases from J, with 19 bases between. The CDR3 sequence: CASSFIKGNWRGYTF. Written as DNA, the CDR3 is TGTGCCAGCAGTTTTATTAAGGGGAATTGGCGTGGCTACACCTTC.

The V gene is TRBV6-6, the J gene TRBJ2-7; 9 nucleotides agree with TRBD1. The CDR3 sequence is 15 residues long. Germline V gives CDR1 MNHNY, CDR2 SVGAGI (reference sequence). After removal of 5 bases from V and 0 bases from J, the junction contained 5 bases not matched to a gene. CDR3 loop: CASSPEQGASYEQYF. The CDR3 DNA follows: TGTGCCAGCAGTCCTGAACAGGGGGCCTCCTACGAGCAGTACTTC.

The CDR3, as DNA: TGTGCCAGCAGCAGACAGGTCCCCTATGGCTACACCTTC. Its translation is CASSRQVPYGYTF. The rearrangement uses TRBV12-3 or TRBV12-4 and TRBJ1-2, with D maybe TRBD1 (6 bases). The V gene lost 6 bases and the J gene lost 4 bases, with 12 bases spanning the gap. The CDR3 totals 13 residues.

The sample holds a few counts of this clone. CDR3 DNA sequence: TGTGCCAGCAGCATGAATTCACCCCTCCACTTT. Residues: CASSMNSPLHF. This chain links TRBV2 with TRBJ1-6; D not certain. The CDR3 spans 11 residues. CDR1 and CDR2 from the germline V gene are SNHLY and FYNNEI. Deletions cut 6 bases from V and 7 bases from J, with 4 bases between.

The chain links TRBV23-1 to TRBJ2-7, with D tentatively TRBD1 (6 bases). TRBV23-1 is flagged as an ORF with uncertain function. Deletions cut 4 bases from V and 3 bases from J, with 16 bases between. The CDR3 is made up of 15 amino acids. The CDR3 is CASSRNRDNYYEQYF. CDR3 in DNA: TGCGCCAGCAGTCGCAACCGGGACAACTACTACGAGCAGTACTTC.

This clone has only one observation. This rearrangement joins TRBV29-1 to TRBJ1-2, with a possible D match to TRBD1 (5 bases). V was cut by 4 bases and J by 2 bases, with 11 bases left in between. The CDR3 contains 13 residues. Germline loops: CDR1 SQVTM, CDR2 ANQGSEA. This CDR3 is CSVAAGENYGYTF. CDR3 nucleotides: TGCAGCGTTGCAGCGGGGGAGAACTATGGCTACACCTTC.

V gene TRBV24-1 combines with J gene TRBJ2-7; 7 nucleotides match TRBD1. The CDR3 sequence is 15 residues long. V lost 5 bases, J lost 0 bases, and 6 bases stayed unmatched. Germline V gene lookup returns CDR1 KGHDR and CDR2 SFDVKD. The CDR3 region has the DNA TGTGCCACCAGTGTTCGGGCAGGGGGCTCCTACGAGCAGTACTTC. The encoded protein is CATSVRAGGSYEQYF.

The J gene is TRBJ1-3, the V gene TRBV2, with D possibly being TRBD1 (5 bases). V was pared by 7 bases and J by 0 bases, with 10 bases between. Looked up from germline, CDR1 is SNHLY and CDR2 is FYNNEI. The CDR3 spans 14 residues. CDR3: CASKRGNSGNTIYF. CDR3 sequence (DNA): TGTGCCAGCAAAAGGGGTAACTCTGGAAACACCATATATTTT.

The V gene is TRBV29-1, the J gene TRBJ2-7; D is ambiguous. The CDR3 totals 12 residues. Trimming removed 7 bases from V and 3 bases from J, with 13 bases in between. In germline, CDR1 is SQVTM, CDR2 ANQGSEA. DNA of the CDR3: TGCAGCGCGAGGCAGCCGGGCTACGAGCAGTACTTC. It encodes CSARQPGYEQYF.

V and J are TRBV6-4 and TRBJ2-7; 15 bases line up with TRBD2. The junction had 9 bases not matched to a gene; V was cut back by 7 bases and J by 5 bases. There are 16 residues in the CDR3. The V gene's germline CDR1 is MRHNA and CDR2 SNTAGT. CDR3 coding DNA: TGTGCCAGCAACGTCCCGGGACTAGCGGGAGGCCACGAGCAGTACTTC. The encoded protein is CASNVPGLAGGHEQYF.

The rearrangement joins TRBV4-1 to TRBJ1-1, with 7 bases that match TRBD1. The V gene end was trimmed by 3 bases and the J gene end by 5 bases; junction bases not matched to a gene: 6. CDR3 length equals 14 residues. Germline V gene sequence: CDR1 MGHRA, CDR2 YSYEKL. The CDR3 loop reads CASSQGTAETEAFF. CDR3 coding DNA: TGCGCCAGCAGCCAGGGGACAGCCGAGACTGAAGCTTTCTTT.

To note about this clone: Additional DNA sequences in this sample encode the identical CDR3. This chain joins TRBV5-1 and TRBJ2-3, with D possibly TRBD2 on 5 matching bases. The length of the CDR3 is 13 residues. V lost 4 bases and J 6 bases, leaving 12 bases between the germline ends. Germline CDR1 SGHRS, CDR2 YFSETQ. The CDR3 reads CASSPTGSDTQYF. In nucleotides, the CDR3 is TGCGCCAGCAGCCCGACGGGGTCCGATACGCAGTATTTT.